This is a list of T cell receptor beta chains from one sample in a study of T cells after posttransplantation cyclophosphamide. Data came from immunoSEQ multiplex PCR; TCRdb stores just in-frame clones and leaves some out. The sample lists approximately 52,000 clones, about 86% occurring once. The source material was PBMCs. The source is a young man with a blood cancer, CMV-positive, and with a related stem cell donor. CDR3s include the opening cysteine and the closing phenylalanine or tryptophan. The D gene is left open where the match is weak. Expanded clones are given a class, and other clones once, few, many or no size at all.

j_call	clone_size	cdr3_length	v_call	d_call	cdr3_aa	cdr3_nt
TRBJ2-7	NA	12	TRBV6-5	TRBD2	CASRSTSDEQYF	TGTGCCAGCAGAAGTACTAGCGACGAGCAGTACTTC
TRBJ1-2	NA	13	TRBV7-9	TRBD1	CASSTTGNYGYTF	TGTGCCAGCAGCACGACAGGGAACTATGGCTACACCTTC
TRBJ1-2	NA	11	TRBV5-6	NA	CASSNRLVYTF	TGTGCCAGCAGTAACAGGTTGGTCTACACCTTC
TRBJ2-7	NA	14	TRBV4-1	TRBD2	CASSQDSGAYEQYF	TGCGCCAGCAGCCAAGATAGCGGGGCCTACGAGCAGTACTTC
TRBJ1-1	NA	16	TRBV7-8	TRBD1	CASSARQGSTNAEAFF	TGTGCCAGCAGCGCAAGACAGGGTTCGACAAACGCTGAAGCTTTCTTT
TRBJ2-5	NA	14	TRBV5-4	NA	CASSHGTSKETQYF	TGTGCCAGCAGCCATGGGACTTCCAAAGAGACCCAGTACTTC
TRBJ1-1	NA	16	TRBV7-9	NA	CASSGVVGGRGTEAFF	TGTGCCAGCAGCGGGGTTGTTGGGGGGAGGGGTACTGAAGCTTTCTTT
TRBJ2-3	NA	15	TRBV27	TRBD2	CASSFGLAGGDTQYF	TGTGCCAGCAGTTTCGGACTAGCGGGAGGTGATACGCAGTATTTT
TRBJ1-1	NA	13	TRBV19	NA	CASIGGQRTEAFF	TGTGCCAGTATAGGGGGTCAGCGCACTGAAGCTTTCTTT
TRBJ2-5	NA	13	TRBV7-2	NA	CASSFKRVETQYF	TGTGCCAGCAGCTTTAAGCGGGTGGAGACCCAGTACTTC
TRBJ1-1	NA	12	TRBV29-1	NA	CSVFFQITEAFF	TGCAGCGTTTTTTTCCAAATTACTGAAGCTTTCTTT
TRBJ1-3	NA	16	TRBV30	NA	CAWRKMDMDSGNTIYF	TGTGCCTGGAGAAAGATGGACATGGACTCTGGAAACACCATATATTTT
TRBJ2-3	NA	16	TRBV7-9	TRBD2	CASSSQKTSGTDTQYF	TGTGCCAGCAGCTCCCAGAAGACTAGCGGTACAGATACGCAGTATTTT
TRBJ1-3	NA	16	TRBV5-6	NA	CASSLVSGYSGNTIYF	TGTGCCAGCAGCTTGGTTTCAGGGTACTCTGGAAACACCATATATTTT
TRBJ2-7	NA	19	TRBV4-3	TRBD1	CASSQDSPTGTANSYEQYF	TGCGCCAGCAGCCAAGATTCCCCGACCGGGACAGCGAACTCCTACGAGCAGTACTTC
TRBJ2-7	NA	16	TRBV7-9	TRBD2	CASSLAFLAGVGEQYF	TGTGCCAGCAGCTTAGCCTTCCTAGCGGGAGTTGGCGAGCAGTACTTC
TRBJ2-2	NA	16	TRBV4-3	TRBD2	CASSQDTSGGTGELFF	TGCGCCAGCAGCCAAGATACTAGCGGGGGAACCGGGGAGCTGTTTTTT
TRBJ2-3	NA	14	TRBV4-3	TRBD2	CASSGAGATDTQYF	TGCGCCAGCAGCGGTGCGGGAGCGACAGATACGCAGTATTTT
TRBJ2-5	NA	14	TRBV21-1	NA	CASSKVEVGETQYF	TGTGCCAGCAGCAAAGTGGAGGTCGGGGAGACCCAGTACTTC
TRBJ2-7	NA	15	TRBV7-3	NA	CASSLIGGKAYEQYF	TGTGCCAGCAGCTTAATCGGCGGCAAGGCCTACGAGCAGTACTTC
TRBJ2-2	NA	13	TRBV4-3	TRBD1	CASSQKGGRELFF	TGCGCCAGCAGCCAGAAAGGGGGCAGGGAGCTGTTTTTT
TRBJ2-7	once	16	TRBV5-1	TRBD2	CASSVGLAESSYEQYF	TGCGCCAGCAGCGTGGGACTAGCGGAGAGCTCCTACGAGCAGTACTTC
TRBJ2-7	NA	15	TRBV1	NA	CTSSQEPSGRYEQYF	TGCACCAGCAGCCAAGAACCTAGCGGGAGATACGAGCAGTACTTC
TRBJ2-1	NA	15	TRBV7-8	NA	CASSLAGTRWWEQFF	TGTGCCAGCAGCTTAGCCGGGACTCGCTGGTGGGAGCAGTTCTTC
TRBJ2-2	NA	21	TRBV7-8	TRBD2	CASSLARSGLGLNPNTGELFF	TGTGCCAGCAGCTTAGCGAGGTCGGGACTAGGGTTGAACCCGAACACCGGGGAGCTGTTTTTT
TRBJ1-1	NA	15	TRBV5-1	TRBD1	CASSPGTGTSPEAFF	TGCGCCAGCAGCCCGGGGACAGGGACATCTCCTGAAGCTTTCTTT
TRBJ2-3	NA	15	TRBV18	TRBD1	CASSLTGASTDTQYF	TGTGCCAGCTCGCTGACAGGGGCTAGCACAGATACGCAGTATTTT
TRBJ2-1	NA	15	TRBV29-1	TRBD2	CSVPRMGGSYNEQFF	TGCAGCGTTCCGAGAATGGGCGGGAGTTACAATGAGCAGTTCTTC
TRBJ1-5	NA	14	TRBV5-1	TRBD1	CASSSTGAGQPQHF	TGCGCCAGCAGCTCGACAGGGGCGGGTCAGCCCCAGCATTTT
TRBJ2-4	NA	12	TRBV2	TRBD1	CASSQTGGIQYF	TGTGCCAGCAGTCAGACAGGGGGCATTCAGTACTTC
TRBJ1-1	NA	14	TRBV7-9	NA	CASSLLTGNTEAFF	TGTGCCAGCAGCTTACTCACAGGGAACACTGAAGCTTTCTTT
TRBJ2-1	once	19	TRBV4-1	TRBD2	CASSQPGLAGGGRNNEQFF	TGCGCCAGCAGCCAACCGGGACTAGCGGGCGGCGGTAGGAACAATGAGCAGTTCTTC
TRBJ1-4	once	17	TRBV7-3	NA	CASSLYPLGAANEKLFF	TGTGCCAGCAGCTTATACCCATTGGGGGCGGCTAATGAAAAACTGTTTTTT
TRBJ2-1	NA	16	TRBV27	TRBD2	CASTIGGTRGRNEQFF	TGTGCCAGCACTATAGGGGGGACTAGAGGGCGAAATGAGCAGTTCTTC
TRBJ2-2	NA	15	TRBV27	NA	CASGLISENTGELFF	TGTGCCAGCGGACTGATTAGCGAGAACACCGGGGAGCTGTTTTTT
TRBJ2-7	NA	16	TRBV11-3	TRBD2	CASSSSGLAGSYEQYF	TGTGCCAGCAGCTCCTCCGGACTAGCGGGAAGCTACGAGCAGTACTTC
TRBJ2-4	once	13	TRBV11-1	NA	CASSSTTGSSQYF	TGTGCCAGCAGCTCGACCACAGGGTCGTCCCAGTACTTC
TRBJ1-5	NA	16	TRBV4-2	NA	CASSREQGYSNQPQHF	TGTGCCAGCAGCCGGGAACAGGGATATAGCAATCAGCCCCAGCATTTT
TRBJ1-4	NA	14	TRBV30	NA	CAWSKAQLNEKLFF	TGTGCCTGGAGTAAAGCGCAGTTAAATGAAAAACTGTTTTTT
TRBJ1-2	NA	19	TRBV11-2	TRBD1	CASSGLPGQRPKTNYGYTF	TGTGCCAGCAGCGGACTCCCGGGACAGCGCCCGAAAACTAACTATGGCTACACCTTC
TRBJ2-3	once	14	TRBV30	TRBD1	CAWTRTGVADTQYF	TGTGCCTGGACCCGGACAGGGGTAGCAGATACGCAGTATTTT
TRBJ2-2	NA	19	TRBV9	TRBD2	CASSVATLSLREWIGELFF	TGTGCCAGCAGCGTAGCGACCCTTTCTTTGCGGGAGTGGATCGGGGAGCTGTTTTTT
TRBJ2-3	NA	16	TRBV7-3	TRBD2	CASSVTGTSGTDTQYF	TGTGCCAGCAGCGTTACCGGGACTAGCGGTACAGATACGCAGTATTTT
TRBJ2-7	NA	14	TRBV9	TRBD1	CASSARTGAYEQYF	TGTGCCAGCAGCGCGCGGACAGGAGCCTACGAGCAGTACTTC
TRBJ1-6	NA	13	TRBV15	NA	CATTSTGNSPLHF	TGTGCCACTACTTCCACGGGTAATTCACCCCTCCACTTT
TRBJ1-2	few	12	TRBV6-5	NA	CASSYLNSGYTF	TGTGCCAGCAGTTACTTGAATAGTGGCTACACCTTC
TRBJ2-3	NA	15	TRBV5-4	NA	CASSLEGVNTDTQYF	TGTGCCAGCAGCTTGGAAGGAGTGAACACAGATACGCAGTATTTT
TRBJ1-3	NA	15	TRBV9	NA	CASSALSEGGNTIYF	TGTGCCAGCAGCGCCCTCTCGGAGGGTGGAAACACCATATATTTT
TRBJ1-2	NA	13	TRBV5-4	NA	CASSLDQNYGYTF	TGTGCCAGCAGCTTGGATCAGAACTATGGCTACACCTTC
TRBJ2-3	NA	17	TRBV5-1	NA	CASSFRLGVNRTDTQYF	TGCGCCAGCAGCTTCCGACTTGGAGTGAATCGCACAGATACGCAGTATTTT
TRBJ1-5	NA	12	TRBV19	NA	CASSSGNQPQHF	TGTGCCAGTAGTTCGGGCAATCAGCCCCAGCATTTT
TRBJ2-7	NA	15	TRBV5-1	TRBD2	CASSSPGLVSNEQYF	TGCGCCAGCAGCTCGCCGGGACTAGTCTCCAACGAGCAGTACTTC
TRBJ2-1	few	15	TRBV4-1	TRBD2	CASSQAGLAGNEQFF	TGCGCCAGCAGCCAAGCTGGACTAGCGGGAAATGAGCAGTTCTTC
TRBJ2-1	NA	17	TRBV28	TRBD1	CASSPSPGGISANEQFF	TGTGCCAGCAGCCCATCGCCAGGGGGCATTAGCGCAAATGAGCAGTTCTTC
TRBJ2-4	NA	12	TRBV5-4	NA	CASSLKGYTQYF	TGTGCCAGCAGCTTGAAGGGGTACACTCAGTACTTC
TRBJ2-3	NA	14	TRBV7-3	NA	CASSTSGNTDTQYF	TGTGCCAGCAGCACCAGCGGTAACACAGATACGCAGTATTTT
TRBJ2-1	NA	14	TRBV5-6	TRBD1	CASSWDRGAWGQFF	TGTGCCAGCAGCTGGGACAGGGGTGCTTGGGGGCAGTTCTTC
TRBJ2-5	NA	17	TRBV12-5	TRBD1	CASGRDDRGAYQETQYF	TGTGCTAGTGGCCGAGACGACAGGGGGGCTTACCAAGAGACCCAGTACTTC